This T cell receptor (beta chain) was sequenced for a study of type 1 regulatory T cells. This clonotype showed up many times. A single record per CDR3 protein comes from TCRdb applying MiXCR to the reads. Of roughly 20,000 distinct CDR3 sequences listed, 10% are singletons. Germline V gene lookup returns CDR1 DFQATT and CDR2 SNEGSKA (reference sequence). The CDR3 is made up of 13 amino acids. The V end lost 6 bases, the J end lost 7 bases, and 16 bases lay between the germline ends. This sequence originates from a human donor in good health. The rearrangement links TRBV20-1 to TRBJ1-5; weak D call: TRBD1 (6 bases). The sample comprised CD4+ T cells, either the whole sample or a sorted fraction (not recorded which). The CDR3 sequence is CSAIPGGGQPQHF. The DNA for the CDR3 is TGCAGTGCCATACCGGGGGGCGGCCAGCCCCAGCATTTT.